These 29 T cell receptor beta chains originate from one sample sequenced in a study of regulatory T cells in long-lasting Graves disease. The time point is: newly diagnosed GD, antithyroid drugs for less than 3 months. PBMCs were the source of the RNA used for TCR sequencing. To make TCR beta libraries, researchers used iRepertoire HTBI primers and Arm-PCR of CDR3 regions. In TCRdb, the multiplex PCR reads were re-called with MiXCR into one record per CDR3 protein. The profile shows some 250,000 distinct CDR3 sequences, over 20% of them singletons. The input for sequencing was peripheral blood mononuclear cells (PBMCs), taken at new diagnosis, from a patient treated with antithyroid drugs. The receptors come from a female donor with Graves disease.

Notes on this clonotype: A much larger clone lies one base from this, so it may be a read error. This chain connects TRBV2 to TRBJ2-1; 9 nucleotides match TRBD1. CDR1 and CDR2 (germline): SNHLY, FYNNEI. This CDR3 contains 16 residues. The CDR3 reads CASSLVGTGQMYIRYF. The CDR3, as DNA: TGTGCCAGCAGTTTAGTGGGGACAGGGCAGATGTACATTCGGTACTTC.

Many counts were recorded for this clonotype. The rearrangement links TRBV20-1 to TRBJ2-2, with 12 nucleotides matching TRBD2. Germline loops: CDR1 DFQATT, CDR2 SNEGSKA (reference sequence). V dropped 3 bases and J dropped 6; count of bases not matched to a gene: 5. The CDR3 has 15 amino acids. The DNA of the CDR3 is TGCAGTGCTAGTCGAGCTAGCGGGGGGGCCGGGGAGCTGTTTTTT. This translates into CSASRASGGAGELFF.

This clonotype occurred many times. The V gene is TRBV20-1, the J gene TRBJ2-1, with D maybe TRBD2 (6 bases). Germline V gives CDR1 DFQATT, CDR2 SNEGSKA (reference sequence). Trimming pared 6 bases from V and 0 bases from J, leaving 12 bases between. This CDR3 comprises 14 residues. CDR3: CSAGDSTSYNEQFF. CDR3 bases: TGCAGTGCCGGGGACTCAACCTCCTACAATGAGCAGTTCTTC.

The sample holds a few counts of this clonotype. A far larger clone differs by one base, so this is likely a read error. The gene calls are TRBV11-2 and TRBJ2-5; D assignment may be TRBD1 or TRBD2 (5 bases each). Germline V gives CDR1 SGHAT, CDR2 FQNNGV. The CDR3 length is 13 residues. The CDR3 DNA reads as TGTGCCAGCAGCGAGGGGAATCAAGGGACCCAGTACTTC. This encodes CASSEGNQGTQYF.

This clonotype was counted many times. This chain links TRBV7-2 with TRBJ2-1, with TRBD2 as a possible D gene (6 bases). V was cut by 4 bases and J by 0 bases, with 13 bases left in between. This CDR3 region has 16 residues. Germline V lookup: CDR1 SGHTA, CDR2 FQGNSA. CDR3 nucleotide sequence: TGTGCCAGCAGCTCCATGGGGGGAAGCTCCTACAATGAGCAGTTCTTC. Translated: CASSSMGGSSYNEQFF.

The chain couples TRBV19 to TRBJ2-7; D unclear. Trimming removed 6 bases from V and 3 bases from J, with 9 bases in between. The CDR3 is 12 residues long. Looked up from germline, CDR1 is LNHDA and CDR2 is SQIVND (reference sequence). Written as DNA, the CDR3 is TGTGCCAGTAGAAACAGACGCTACGAGCAGTACTTC. It translates to CASRNRRYEQYF.

This clonotype appeared once. The CDR3, as DNA: TGTGCCATCAGTGAGGGACCCGACAGCTATGGCTACACCTTC. Its protein product is CAISEGPDSYGYTF. The genes are TRBV10-3 and TRBJ1-2; perhaps TRBD1 as D (5 bases). The CDR3 contains 14 residues. V dropped 2 bases and J dropped 4 bases, with 11 bases sitting between them. The germline V gene has CDR1 ENHRY and CDR2 SYGVKD.

This clonotype was seen a few times. The chain recombines TRBV14 with TRBJ2-2; TRBD2 aligns across 7 bases. CDR1 SGHDN and CDR2 FVKESK come from the germline V gene. With V trimmed by 11 bases and J by 2 bases, 14 bases remained unmatched. The CDR3 consists of 16 residues. This CDR3 reads CAGNQGGRGNTGELFF. Here the CDR3 DNA reads TGTGCCGGCAACCAAGGAGGGAGGGGAAACACCGGGGAGCTGTTTTTT.

The chain links TRBV6-1 to TRBJ2-7, with D tentatively TRBD1 (5 bases). This CDR3 has 12 amino acids. The V gene's germline CDR1 is MNHNS and CDR2 SASEGT. The V and J ends lost 6 bases and 2 bases respectively, with 8 bases between them. Written as DNA, the CDR3 is TGTGCCAGCAGCGACAGCGCCTACGAGCAGTACTTC. Translating gives CASSDSAYEQYF.

The chain has TRBV30 and TRBJ2-2, with D tentatively TRBD1 (6 bases). Trimming stripped 4 bases from V and 7 bases from J, with 16 bases between. CDR3 length: 14 amino acids. Looked up from germline, CDR1 is GTSNPN and CDR2 is SVGIG (reference sequence). The CDR3 here is CAWTRSIGGGELFF. The CDR3, as DNA: TGTGCCTGGACTCGATCGATAGGGGGCGGGGAGCTGTTTTTT. Full variable domain (remainder filled in from reference TRBV30 and TRBJ2-2): SQTIHQWPATLVQPVGSPLSLECTVEGTSNPNLYWYRQAAGRGLQLLFYSVGIGQISSEVPQNLSASRPQDRQFILSSKKLLLSDSGFYLCAWTRSIGGGELFFGEGSRLTVL.

This clonotype was seen repeatedly, ten times or more. The chain carries TRBV4-3 and TRBJ2-5; D might be TRBD2 (5 bases). Trimming left V 1 base short and J 5 bases short, with 8 bases between. The V gene's germline CDR1 is LGHNA and CDR2 YSLEER. This CDR3 has 13 amino acids. As DNA, the CDR3 is TGCGCCAGCAGCCAAGGAAGGAGGGAGACCCAGTACTTC. It specifies CASSQGRRETQYF.

There are many counts of this clonotype. The rearrangement joins TRBV2 to TRBJ2-3; 9 bases map to TRBD2. Losses at the gene ends were 4 bases for V and 2 bases for J; bases not matched to a gene: 4. Germline V gene lookup returns CDR1 SNHLY and CDR2 FYNNEI. This CDR3 contains 15 residues. The CDR3 loop is CASSVLAGITDTQYF. CDR3 coding DNA: TGTGCCAGCAGTGTTCTAGCGGGGATCACAGATACGCAGTATTTT.

At least ten counts were recorded for this clonotype. The rearrangement joins TRBV7-2 to TRBJ2-5; D may correspond to TRBD1 or TRBD2 (5 bases each). Per the germline V gene, CDR1 is SGHTA and CDR2 is FQGNSA. There are 12 residues in the CDR3. V was shortened by 5 bases and J by 5 bases, with 9 bases between the two germline ends. In DNA, the CDR3 is TGTGCCAGCAGCCTAGGGACGGAGACCCAGTACTTC. Translated, it gives CASSLGTETQYF.

This clonotype was detected many times. V and J are TRBV24-1 and TRBJ2-7; the match to TRBD2 covers 13 bases. The CDR3 runs to 17 residues. The V gene's germline CDR1 is KGHDR and CDR2 SFDVKD. J was trimmed by 5 bases and V by 4 bases; bases with no gene match: 10. The CDR3 DNA follows: TGTGCCACCAGTGACCGAAGGACTAGCGGGAGATACGACGAGCAGTACTTC. It codes for CATSDRRTSGRYDEQYF.

This clonotype has ten or more counts. The chain links TRBV14 to TRBJ2-1, with D perhaps matching TRBD2 (6 bases). The CDR3 has 13 amino acids. The germline V gene has CDR1 SGHDN and CDR2 FVKESK. The V end was cut by 0 bases, the J end by 12 bases, with 12 bases between. The CDR3 loop is CASSQDGRTVQFF. The CDR3 region has the DNA TGTGCCAGCAGCCAAGATGGGAGGACCGTGCAGTTCTTC.

There are many counts of this clonotype. The chain has TRBV20-1 and TRBJ2-1; a weak D match, TRBD1 (6 bases). CDR1 is DFQATT and CDR2 is SNEGSKA in the germline V gene (reference sequence). CDR3 length: 11 amino acids. V lost 6 bases and J 6 bases, leaving 9 bases between the germline ends. CDR3 in amino acids: CSAQGSNEQFF. The CDR3 DNA reads as TGCAGTGCACAGGGTTCCAATGAGCAGTTCTTC.

This clonotype was counted ten times or more. The chain uses TRBV6-1 and TRBJ2-7; 7 positions agree with TRBD2. V was pared by 6 bases and J by 0 bases, with 2 bases of the junction left unmatched. The CDR3 loop spans 13 amino acids. CDR1 MNHNS and CDR2 SASEGT come from the germline V gene. The CDR3 DNA is TGTGCCAGCAGCGGGGGGACCTCCTACGAGCAGTACTTC. Translation gives CASSGGTSYEQYF.

This clonotype was seen at least ten times. The chain recombines TRBV5-1 with TRBJ1-2; D remains unclear. In germline, CDR1 is SGHRS, CDR2 YFSETQ. CDR3 size: 13 residues. With 2 bases removed from V and 8 bases from J, the gap between germline ends came to 13 bases. The chain's CDR3 is CASSLSQVEGYTF. The CDR3 DNA reads TGCGCCAGCAGCTTAAGTCAGGTGGAGGGCTACACCTTC.

This clonotype was seen at least ten times. The chain has TRBV11-3 and TRBJ2-1; unclear D gene. Germline values: CDR1 SGHNT, CDR2 YENEEA. V was clipped by 4 bases and J by 1 base, with 14 bases between them. The CDR3 spans 16 residues. CDR3 loop: CASSSSRGQSYNEQFF. The CDR3 DNA is TGTGCCAGCAGCTCCTCTCGAGGTCAGTCCTACAATGAGCAGTTCTTC.

Notes on this clonotype: This likely stems from a read error, as it lies one base from a far larger clone. V and J are TRBV6-1 and TRBJ2-7; 11 nucleotides match TRBD1. V lost 5 bases, J lost 6 bases, and 12 bases stayed unmatched. Germline V CDR1 and CDR2: MNHNS, SASEGT. The CDR3 extends over 16 amino acids. Here the CDR3 reads CASSPYSGTGGGEQYF. The CDR3 region has the DNA TGTGCCAGCAGTCCGTACTCAGGGACAGGGGGGGGCGAGCAGTACTTC.

This clonotype was found many times. This chain joins TRBV15 and TRBJ1-1; D gene uncertain. The germline V gene encodes CDR1 LNHNV and CDR2 YYDKDF (reference sequence). V shed 1 base and J shed 1 base, with 10 bases lying between them. This CDR3 comprises 15 residues. CDR3 residues: CATSRVAGQNTEAFF. Written as DNA, the CDR3 is TGTGCCACCAGCAGAGTCGCAGGCCAGAACACTGAAGCTTTCTTT.

Many counts were recorded for this clonotype. V usage is TRBV7-7 and J usage is TRBJ2-3; D not certain. CDR3 size: 17 residues. Germline V gene sequence: CDR1 SSHAT, CDR2 FNYEAQ (reference sequence). The ends were cut back, 3 bases at V and 2 bases at J, with 18 bases in the middle. The CDR3: CASSFPPGPPPTDTQYF. CDR3 nucleotide sequence: TGTGCCAGCAGCTTCCCGCCGGGCCCCCCACCCACAGATACGCAGTATTTT.

This clonotype was observed at least ten times. J is TRBJ1-1 and V is TRBV12-3 or TRBV12-4, with D maybe TRBD1 (5 bases). CDR3 length equals 14 residues. Trimming pared 2 bases from V and 5 bases from J, leaving 12 bases between. The CDR3 sequence: CASSLFRDRTEAFF. CDR3 in DNA: TGTGCCAGCAGTTTATTCAGGGATAGGACTGAAGCTTTCTTT.

This clonotype was counted at least ten times. The chain joins TRBV24-1 to TRBJ2-1; 9 bases map to TRBD2. This CDR3 has 17 residues. J lost 0 bases, V lost 4 bases, and 6 bases had no gene match. Germline CDR1 reads KGHDR; CDR2 reads SFDVKD. The CDR3 loop is CATSDPSGRSSYNEQFF. The CDR3 DNA is TGTGCCACCAGTGACCCCAGCGGGAGGAGCTCCTACAATGAGCAGTTCTTC.

The table lists this clonotype with a count of one. The chain recombines TRBV7-2 with TRBJ2-3, with 13 bases aligning to TRBD2. The germline V gene has CDR1 SGHTA and CDR2 FQGNSA. V shed 3 bases, J shed 5 bases, and the junction held 5 bases outside the gene matches. The CDR3 totals 16 residues. CDR3 sequence: CASSLGLAGKVDTQYF. As DNA, the CDR3 is TGTGCCAGCAGCTTGGGACTAGCGGGGAAGGTAGATACGCAGTATTTT.

This clonotype was seen many times. J is TRBJ2-6 and V is TRBV4-3; no definite D call. CDR1 LGHNA and CDR2 YSLEER come from the germline V gene. This CDR3 has 16 amino acids. Deletions cut 3 bases from V and 0 bases from J, with 9 bases between. CDR3 residues: CASSQHDGSGANVLTF. The CDR3 DNA follows: TGCGCCAGCAGCCAGCACGACGGCTCTGGGGCCAACGTCCTGACTTTC.

The chain couples TRBV28 to TRBJ1-2; unclear D gene. CDR3 length: 15 residues. Germline V gene data show CDR1 as MDHEN and CDR2 as SYDVKM. Trimming cost V 3 bases and J 2 bases, with 13 bases left between them. The CDR3 bases are TGTGCCAGCAGTTTGTCCTCGGCGGGAAACTATGGCTACACCTTC. The encoded protein is CASSLSSAGNYGYTF.

This clonotype was counted at least ten times. The chain combines TRBV6-2 or TRBV6-3 with TRBJ1-2, with D unresolved. V lost 2 bases, J lost 8 bases, and 15 bases lay in between. The CDR3 runs to 14 residues. Looked up from germline, CDR1 is MNHEY and CDR2 is SVGEGT. This chain's CDR3 is CASSYGLRIGGYTF. The CDR3 nucleotides read TGTGCCAGCAGTTACGGGCTCCGCATCGGGGGCTACACCTTC.

This clonotype occurred many times. The V gene is TRBV7-2, the J gene TRBJ2-1; weak D call: TRBD2 (7 bases). Per the germline V gene, CDR1 is SGHTA and CDR2 is FQGNSA. This CDR3 has 13 residues. Trimming stripped 4 bases from V and 8 bases from J, with 12 bases between. The CDR3 bases are TGTGCCAGCAGCTCGGGGGGCCGCGATGAGCAGTTCTTC. It is translated as CASSSGGRDEQFF.